A selection of T cell receptor beta chains follows, all from one sample in a study of HIV-infected patients and healthy controls. TCRdb reprocessed the 5' RACE reads with MiXCR, giving one entry per CDR3 protein. The profile shows about 19,000 distinct CDR3 sequences, around 10% of them singletons. Sequencing was done on a sample of blood. These receptor sequences come from an adult in good health. Both conserved end residues are part of each CDR3. Fields, in order: D gene, J gene, clone size, V gene, CDR3 DNA, CDR3 protein. The D gene is left open where the match is weak. Not every row has a clone size; where given, it reads once, few, many or a size class.

TRBD1 TRBJ2-4 . TRBV7-2 TGTGCCAGCAGCTTGACAGGGGGCTCCGCCAAAAACATTCAGTACTTC CASSLTGGSAKNIQYF
. TRBJ1-5 many TRBV12-3/TRBV12-4 TGTGCCAGCAGTTTAAATGCTGCTCAGCCCCAGCATTTT CASSLNAAQPQHF
. TRBJ1-5 many TRBV19 TGTGCCAGTAGTGCATTGGTACGTTTGCAGCCCCAGCATTTT CASSALVRLQPQHF
TRBD1 TRBJ1-1 . TRBV6-5 TGTGCCAGCAGAGGACAGGGGGCAGGGGACACTGAAGCTTTCTTT CASRGQGAGDTEAFF
. TRBJ1-4 medium-sized TRBV28 TGTGCCAGCAGTTCTTTTGGGGGTCGGGGAGAAAAACTGTTTTTT CASSSFGGRGEKLFF
. TRBJ2-3 few TRBV5-1 TGCGCCAGCGCGTTAAGGGCCTTGGGCACAGATACGCAGTATTTT CASALRALGTDTQYF
. TRBJ2-7 many TRBV7-9 TGTGCCAGCAGCTTAGGAGCCTACGAGCAGTACTTC CASSLGAYEQYF
TRBD1 TRBJ1-3 medium-sized TRBV28 TGTGCCAGCAGGGGGGACAGGGGTACTCGGAACACCATATATTTT CASRGDRGTRNTIYF
TRBD2 TRBJ2-1 many TRBV12-3/TRBV12-4 TGTGCCAGCAGAGATAAGCGGGGCGGCTACAATGAGCAGTTCTTC CASRDKRGGYNEQFF
. TRBJ2-3 many TRBV7-3 TGTGCCAGCAGCTTAAGCGGGGATACGCAGTATTTT CASSLSGDTQYF
TRBD1 TRBJ1-5 . TRBV5-6 TGTGCCAGCAGCTTGACGGTAGTGGGGACAGGGGGTCTCTATAGCAATCAGCCCCAGCATTTT CASSLTVVGTGGLYSNQPQHF
. TRBJ2-1 many TRBV6-2/TRBV6-3 TGTGCCAGCAGTTACGCGGGGAGGTTCAATGAGCAGTTCTTC CASSYAGRFNEQFF
TRBD2 TRBJ2-1 many TRBV4-3 TGCGCCAGCAGCATCCGGACGAGCGGGAGTTACAATGAGCAGTTCTTC CASSIRTSGSYNEQFF
. TRBJ2-3 medium-sized TRBV7-3 TGTGCCAGCAGCTCCCGTCGACAGACAGATACGCAGTATTTT CASSSRRQTDTQYF
. TRBJ2-7 many TRBV5-1 TGCGCCAGCAGCCCCTTAGCCGGGTCCGCAATCGAGCAGTACTTC CASSPLAGSAIEQYF
. TRBJ1-5 few TRBV5-1 TGCGCCAGCAGCTTGTACAGCAATCAGCCCCAGCATTTT CASSLYSNQPQHF
TRBD1 TRBJ2-6 many TRBV7-2 TGTGCCAGCAGCTTCAGGGGGCACTCTGGGGCCAACGTCCTGACTTTC CASSFRGHSGANVLTF
TRBD2 TRBJ2-1 medium-sized TRBV2 TGTGCCAGCAGGGAGCGGGACCCTGTCTTC CASRERDPVF
. TRBJ1-1 many TRBV6-2/TRBV6-3 TGTGCCAGCGGTGGAGGGGGACAACTGAACACTGAAGCTTTCTTT CASGGGGQLNTEAFF
. TRBJ2-5 many TRBV7-2 TGTGCCAGCAGCGGGGCAGTACAAGAGACCCAGTACTTC CASSGAVQETQYF
. TRBJ2-7 medium-sized TRBV6-1 TGTGCCAGCACCCCGGGTCACGGGGGAATTTCTTCCTACGAGCAGTACTTC CASTPGHGGISSYEQYF
TRBD2 TRBJ2-3 medium-sized TRBV14 TGTGCCAGCAGCCCACCGGGACTAGCTGCAGATACGCAGTATTTT CASSPPGLAADTQYF
TRBD1 TRBJ2-7 . TRBV30 TGTGCCTGGAGTAGCCGTGGGACAGGGTACGAGCAGTACTTC CAWSSRGTGYEQYF
TRBD1 TRBJ2-3 . TRBV15 TGTGCCACCAGCACCTTCCTGACAGGGTCAGATACGCAGTATTTT CATSTFLTGSDTQYF
. TRBJ1-5 many TRBV6-1 TGTGCCAGCAGGATACAAGACAGGAGCGGTCAGCCCCAGCATTTT CASRIQDRSGQPQHF
. TRBJ1-5 . TRBV6-2/TRBV6-3 TGTGCCAGCAGTTTTCCGCACCCTACTAGCAATCAGCCCCAGCATTTT CASSFPHPTSNQPQHF
. TRBJ2-1 medium-sized TRBV4-1 TGCGCCAGCAGCCCTGGATCGGGGCCAATTCAGGTCTTC CASSPGSGPIQVF
. TRBJ2-7 . TRBV20-1 TGCAGTGCGGCCTTGGTGACTTCGGGCGAGCAGTACTTC CSAALVTSGEQYF
. TRBJ2-1 . TRBV7-2 TGTGCCAGCTGGATGGAGGGTGAGCAGTTCTTC CASWMEGEQFF
TRBD2 TRBJ2-3 many TRBV20-1 TGCAGTGCTAGACAACTAGCGGGAGGGTCAGGAGGCACAGATACGCAGTATTTT CSARQLAGGSGGTDTQYF
. TRBJ2-6 many TRBV4-2 TGTGCCAGCAGCCAAGATAGGGTAGGCCACGGAACTACTGGGGCCAACGTCCTGACTTTC CASSQDRVGHGTTGANVLTF
. TRBJ2-7 . TRBV19 TGTGCCAGTAGTATGGACCGGGACGGGAGCTCCTACGAGCAGTACTTC CASSMDRDGSSYEQYF
. TRBJ2-4 many TRBV6-5 TGTGCCAGCAGGCCCCCACAGGGTTTCAAAAACATTCAGTACTTC CASRPPQGFKNIQYF
. TRBJ2-5 . TRBV6-5 TGTGCCAGCAGTTACAACGGACCCCAAGAGACCCAGTACTTC CASSYNGPQETQYF
. TRBJ1-1 many TRBV27 TGTGCCAGCAGTAACTCCCCCTGGACAATCACGGCCCCCATGAACACTGAAGCTTTCTTT CASSNSPWTITAPMNTEAFF
TRBD1 TRBJ1-1 many TRBV29-1 TGCAGCGTTGCAAGAACTACAGGGGTCACTGAAGCTTTCTTT CSVARTTGVTEAFF
TRBD2 TRBJ2-1 . TRBV7-2 TGTGCCAGCAGCTTAGATAGCGGGAACTTCAATGAGCAGTTCTTC CASSLDSGNFNEQFF
. TRBJ2-5 few TRBV5-6 TGTGCCAGCAGCCTGGACAGACAAGAGACCCAGTACTTC CASSLDRQETQYF
. TRBJ1-1 medium-sized TRBV29-1 TGCAGCGTTGAAATGGAGTCGAGGGTAGCTTTCTTT CSVEMESRVAFF
. TRBJ1-5 many TRBV5-8 TGTGCCAGCGGACGGGCTTATAGCAATCAGCCCCAGCATTTT CASGRAYSNQPQHF
. TRBJ2-3 many TRBV7-2 TGTGCCAGCAGCTTTGACCGAGATACGCAGTATTTT CASSFDRDTQYF
. TRBJ2-5 medium-sized TRBV4-1 TGCGCCAGCAGCCAAGGAAGAGGGCTCCAAGAGACCCAGTACTTC CASSQGRGLQETQYF
. TRBJ1-3 . TRBV12-3/TRBV12-4 TGTGCCAGCAGTCCTACCGGGGGCTCTGGAAACACCATATATTTT CASSPTGGSGNTIYF
TRBD2 TRBJ2-2 many TRBV7-3 TGTGCCAGCAGCCACACCGGGACTAGTTTTTCCGGGGAGCTGTTTTTT CASSHTGTSFSGELFF
TRBD1 TRBJ1-2 many TRBV7-9 TGTGCCAGCAGCGGGGAGGACAGGGGGGTAGCTAACTATGGCTACACCTTC CASSGEDRGVANYGYTF
TRBD1 TRBJ2-3 many TRBV29-1 TGCAGCGTTAACCGGGACAGGGGAGATACGCAGTATTTT CSVNRDRGDTQYF
. TRBJ1-6 many TRBV20-1 TGCAGTGCAATTCCGCAGGGAAATTCACCCCTCCACTTT CSAIPQGNSPLHF
. TRBJ2-7 many TRBV5-1 TGCGCCAGCAGCTTGAACCCGAGCTACGAGCAGTACTTC CASSLNPSYEQYF
. TRBJ2-3 medium-sized TRBV12-3/TRBV12-4 TGTGCCAGCAGCCCCGAGTGGAGGGCAGATACGCAGTATTTT CASSPEWRADTQYF
. TRBJ2-1 many TRBV19 TGTGCCAGTAGCCCGAGACGGAGAGGGAGCTCCTACAATGAGCAGTTCTTC CASSPRRRGSSYNEQFF
. TRBJ2-7 many TRBV25-1 TGTGCCAGCGGAGACTGGTACGAGCAGTACTTC CASGDWYEQYF
TRBD2 TRBJ2-7 . TRBV6-6 TGTGCCAGCAGAATGACTAGCGGGGCCTACGAGCAGTACTTC CASRMTSGAYEQYF
. TRBJ2-1 many TRBV6-2/TRBV6-3 TGTGCCAGCCTGAAGGGCAATGACAATGAGCAGTTCTTC CASLKGNDNEQFF
TRBD1 TRBJ1-1 medium-sized TRBV12-3/TRBV12-4 TGTGCCAGCAGCCGGACAGGGCTAAGTGAAGCTTTCTTT CASSRTGLSEAFF
. TRBJ1-5 . TRBV6-1 TGTGCCAGCAGTGATAACAGGGCGCCCAATCAGCCCCAGCATTTT CASSDNRAPNQPQHF
. TRBJ2-5 medium-sized TRBV28 TGTGCCAGCAGCAGCTACCAAGAGACCCAGTACTTC CASSSYQETQYF
TRBD2 TRBJ2-3 few TRBV7-9 TGTGCCAGTTTTCCGACTAGCGGGGACCTTAGCACAGATACGCAGTATTTT CASFPTSGDLSTDTQYF